The 16 T cell receptor beta chains given below trace back to one sample, sequenced in a study of T cell responses to AZD1222 COVID-19 vaccine. The table came from immunoSEQ multiplex PCR; TCRdb's copy has only in-frame clones and leaves some out. This sample has around 130,000 clones, with 88% found just once. Sequencing used peripheral blood, obtained on day 0 of AZD1222 vaccination. The receptors derive from an adult in good health.

CDR3 protein: CASSIGRQSSYEQYF. DNA of the CDR3: TGCGCCAGCAGCATAGGGAGACAGTCCTCCTACGAGCAGTACTTC. The chain is built from TRBV4-3 and TRBJ2-7; tentatively, D is TRBD1 or TRBD2 (5 bases each). This CDR3 region has 15 residues. V was pared by 5 bases and J by 0 bases, with 14 bases between. The V gene's germline CDR1 is LGHNA and CDR2 YSLEER.

The chain recombines TRBV11-3 with TRBJ2-7; 7 positions agree with TRBD1. The germline V gene encodes CDR1 SGHNT and CDR2 YENEEA. V trimming: 5 bases; J trimming: 7 bases; junction bases outside the gene matches: 11. CDR3 length equals 14 residues. The CDR3, as DNA: TGTGCCAGCAGCCCTACGACAGGGTTCGGAGAGCAGTACTTC. This gives the protein CASSPTTGFGEQYF.

The chain links TRBV10-3 to TRBJ2-3, with D possibly TRBD1 on 6 matching bases. The CDR3 is 15 residues long. Germline-derived CDR1 and CDR2 are ENHRY and SYGVKD. Trimming removed 2 bases at V and 0 bases at J, with 9 bases between. The CDR3 spells CAISEVTGSTDTQYF. The CDR3 DNA sequence: TGTGCCATCAGTGAGGTTACAGGGAGCACAGATACGCAGTATTTT.

The rearrangement uses TRBV10-3 and TRBJ2-7, with a weak D call TRBD2 (6 bases). Germline V gives CDR1 ENHRY, CDR2 SYGVKD. Between the trimmed V and J ends, which lost 6 bases and 5 bases, there was a span of 11 bases. CDR3 length equals 12 residues. DNA of the CDR3: TGTGCCATCAGCGAGGGAGGAAACGAGCAGTACTTC. Amino acid sequence: CAISEGGNEQYF.

This chain connects TRBV29-1 to TRBJ1-2; D call uncertain. The CDR3 extends over 14 amino acids. Trimming took 8 bases from V and 3 from J, leaving 19 bases between them. CDR1 and CDR2 from the germline V gene are SQVTM and ANQGSEA. The CDR3 DNA reads TGCAGCATCTGGGGAGGCAGACCTTACTATGGCTACACCTTC. It codes for CSIWGGRPYYGYTF. Full variable domain (rest looked up from reference TRBV29-1 and TRBJ1-2): SAVISQKPSRDICQRGTSLTIQCQVDSQVTMMFWYRQQPGQSLTLIATANQGSEATYESGFVIDKFPISRPNLTFSTLTVSNMSPEDSSIYLCSIWGGRPYYGYTFGSGTRLTVV.

The chain is built from TRBV18 and TRBJ1-1, with D unclear. V lost 2 bases to trimming and J lost 1 base, with 8 bases between them. CDR1 is KGHSH, CDR2 LQKENI, per germline. The CDR3 is 14 residues long. The CDR3 here is CASSPDKGNTEAFF. Here the CDR3 DNA reads TGTGCCAGCTCACCAGATAAGGGGAACACTGAAGCTTTCTTT.

The chain couples TRBV5-1 to TRBJ1-1; D unclear. There are 13 residues in the CDR3. V lost 0 bases and J lost 7, with 10 bases in between. Germline-derived CDR1 and CDR2 are SGHRS and YFSETQ. In nucleotides, the CDR3 is TGCGCCAGCAGCTTGGGAGGGCCAGGTGAAGCTTTCTTT. Translation: CASSLGGPGEAFF.

The chain links TRBV6-5 to TRBJ1-4; no clear D gene. Germline values: CDR1 MNHEY, CDR2 SVGAGI. The CDR3 runs to 12 residues. V lost 7 bases, J lost 8 bases, and 11 bases lay in between. CDR3 DNA sequence: TGTGCCAGCAAGGACGCTCGGGAAAAACTGTTTTTT. This sequence encodes CASKDAREKLFF.

The chain employs TRBV6-5 and TRBJ1-5, with D possibly matching TRBD1 (6 bases). This CDR3 contains 14 residues. CDR1 and CDR2 (germline): MNHEY, SVGAGI. Trimming cost V 4 bases and J 4 bases, with 11 bases left between them. CDR3 loop: CASSSRDTNQPQHF. For the CDR3, the DNA is TGTGCCAGCAGTTCCCGGGACACGAATCAGCCCCAGCATTTT.

CDR3 amino acids: CASSPMDRGIYEQYF. In DNA, the CDR3 is TGCGCCAGCAGCCCGATGGACAGGGGAATCTACGAGCAGTACTTC. The chain uses TRBV5-1 and TRBJ2-7, with 9 bases matching TRBD1. CDR1 and CDR2 (germline): SGHRS, YFSETQ. V lost 4 bases and J lost 3; bases outside the gene matches: 8. CDR3 length: 15 amino acids.

J is TRBJ1-5 and V is TRBV18; D perhaps matches TRBD1 (5 bases). Trimming took 3 bases from V and 2 from J, leaving 8 bases between them. The germline V gene encodes CDR1 KGHSH and CDR2 LQKENI. The CDR3 runs 14 residues. The CDR3 spells CASSPLGGNQPQHF. For the CDR3, the DNA is TGTGCCAGCTCACCTTTGGGGGGCAATCAGCCCCAGCATTTT.

V is TRBV5-4 and J is TRBJ2-7; 12 bases are shared with TRBD2. The CDR3 spans 15 residues. Germline assignment: CDR1 SGHNT and CDR2 YYREEE (reference sequence). V dropped 4 bases and J dropped 5; count of bases not matched to a gene: 7. The CDR3 is CASSRRLAGENEQYF. CDR3 nucleotides: TGTGCCAGCAGCCGGAGACTAGCGGGAGAAAACGAGCAGTACTTC.

The CDR3 here is CASSLRGPYNEKLFF. The CDR3 DNA reads as TGTGCCAGCAGTTTAAGAGGACCGTATAATGAAAAACTGTTTTTT. This chain connects TRBV28 to TRBJ1-4, with unresolved D. The CDR3 loop spans 15 amino acids. Germline CDR1 reads MDHEN; CDR2 reads SYDVKM. The germline V and J ends were trimmed by 2 bases and 4 bases, with 11 bases remaining between them.

V gene TRBV15 combines with J gene TRBJ1-5; no definite D call. The germline gives CDR1 LNHNV, CDR2 YYDKDF (reference sequence). Trimming took 0 bases from V and 3 from J, leaving 3 bases between them. The CDR3 sequence is 13 residues long. The CDR3 nucleotides read TGTGCCACCAGCAGAGATCCCAATCAGCCCCAGCATTTT. Protein: CATSRDPNQPQHF.

This clone occurred a few times. The V and J genes are TRBV7-8 and TRBJ2-7; D gene uncertain. This CDR3 contains 11 residues. Germline loops: CDR1 SGHVS, CDR2 FQNEAQ. V was cut by 2 bases and J by 3 bases, with 2 bases left in between. CDR3 in DNA: TGTGCCAGCAGCTTAATCTACGAGCAGTACTTC. Protein product: CASSLIYEQYF.

J is TRBJ1-3 and V is TRBV5-5; D gene ambiguous. CDR3 length equals 16 residues. CDR1 and CDR2 from the germline V gene are SGHKS and YYEKEE (reference sequence). Between the trimmed V and J ends, which lost 4 bases and 0 bases, there was a span of 14 bases. In DNA form, the CDR3 reads TGTGCCAGCAGCGGTTTGGGGAAAAACTCTGGAAACACCATATATTTT. It specifies CASSGLGKNSGNTIYF.